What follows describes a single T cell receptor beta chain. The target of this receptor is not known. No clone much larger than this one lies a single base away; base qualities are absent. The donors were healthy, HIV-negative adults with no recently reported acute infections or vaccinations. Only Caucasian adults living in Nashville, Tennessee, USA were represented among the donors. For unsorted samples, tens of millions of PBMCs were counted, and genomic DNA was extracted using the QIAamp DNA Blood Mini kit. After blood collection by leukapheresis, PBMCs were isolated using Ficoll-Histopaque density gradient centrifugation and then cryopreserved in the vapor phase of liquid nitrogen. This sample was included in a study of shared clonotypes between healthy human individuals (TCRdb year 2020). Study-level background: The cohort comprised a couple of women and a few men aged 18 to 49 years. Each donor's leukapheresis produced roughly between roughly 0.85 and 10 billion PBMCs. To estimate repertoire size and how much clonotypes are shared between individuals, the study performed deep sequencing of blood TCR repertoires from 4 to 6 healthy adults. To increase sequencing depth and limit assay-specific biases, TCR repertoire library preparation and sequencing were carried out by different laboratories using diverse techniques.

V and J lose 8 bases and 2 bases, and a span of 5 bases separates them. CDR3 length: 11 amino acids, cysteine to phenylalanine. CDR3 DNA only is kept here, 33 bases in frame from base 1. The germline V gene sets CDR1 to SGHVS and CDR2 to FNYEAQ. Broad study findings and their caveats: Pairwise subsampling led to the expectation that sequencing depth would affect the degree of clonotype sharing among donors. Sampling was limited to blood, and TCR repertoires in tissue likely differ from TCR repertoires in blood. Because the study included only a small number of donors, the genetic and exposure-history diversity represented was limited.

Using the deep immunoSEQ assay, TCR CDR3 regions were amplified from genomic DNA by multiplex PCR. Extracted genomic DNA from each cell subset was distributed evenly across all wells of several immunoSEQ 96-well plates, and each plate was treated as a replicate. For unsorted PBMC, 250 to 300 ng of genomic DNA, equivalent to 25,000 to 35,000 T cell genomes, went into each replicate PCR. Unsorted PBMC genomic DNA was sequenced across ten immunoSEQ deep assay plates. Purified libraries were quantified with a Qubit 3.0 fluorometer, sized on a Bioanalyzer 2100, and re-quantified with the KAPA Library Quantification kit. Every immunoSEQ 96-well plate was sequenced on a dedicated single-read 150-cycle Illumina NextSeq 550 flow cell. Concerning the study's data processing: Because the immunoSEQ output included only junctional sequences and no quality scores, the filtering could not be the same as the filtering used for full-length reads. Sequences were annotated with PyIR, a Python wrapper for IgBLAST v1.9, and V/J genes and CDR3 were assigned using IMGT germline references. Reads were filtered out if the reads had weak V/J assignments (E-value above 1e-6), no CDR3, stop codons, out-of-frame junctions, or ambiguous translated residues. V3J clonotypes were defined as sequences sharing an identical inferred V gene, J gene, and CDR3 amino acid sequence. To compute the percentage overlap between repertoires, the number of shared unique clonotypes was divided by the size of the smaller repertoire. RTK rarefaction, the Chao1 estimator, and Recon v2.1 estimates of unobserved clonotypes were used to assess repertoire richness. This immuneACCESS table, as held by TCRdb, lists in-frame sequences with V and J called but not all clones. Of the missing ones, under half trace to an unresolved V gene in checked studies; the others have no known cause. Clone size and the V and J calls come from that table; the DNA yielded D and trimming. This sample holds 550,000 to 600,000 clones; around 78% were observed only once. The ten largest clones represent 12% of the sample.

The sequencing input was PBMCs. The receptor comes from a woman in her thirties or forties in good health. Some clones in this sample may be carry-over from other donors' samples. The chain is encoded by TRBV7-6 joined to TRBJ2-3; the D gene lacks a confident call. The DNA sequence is TGTGCCAGCGGAAACACAGATACGCAGTATTTT. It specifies CASGNTDTQYF.